This T cell receptor (beta chain) was retrieved from a study of T cell repertoires in cytomegalovirus infection. The overall study: An indication of both CMV infection and matching HLA type came from public TCR beta signatures. Study findings and constraints: Cumulative frequency (of public TCR beta family members) identified carriers of CMV plus the relevant HLA. In two of eight donors, the top clonotype was HLA-C-restricted CMV-specific.

Via MiXCR, TCRdb re-called the reads, giving one row per CDR3 protein. The table shows roughly 200,000 distinct CDR3 sequences, with about a sixth occurring only once. This clonotype was seen a handful of times. The antigen is undetermined. Input material: CD8+ T cells from PBMCs. This clonotype was sampled from a human donor in good health (CMV status not recorded). Some clones in this sample may be carry-over from other donors' samples.

The CDR3 nucleotides are TGTGCCACCCTACAGGGGCGGACCTACAATGAGCAGTTCTTC. It yields the protein CATLQGRTYNEQFF. This chain connects TRBV6-2 or TRBV6-3 to TRBJ2-1, with 7 bases matching TRBD1. The junction had 8 bases not matched to a gene; V was cut back by 10 bases and J by 2 bases. The CDR3 length is 14 residues. Germline values: CDR1 MNHEY, CDR2 SVGEGT.